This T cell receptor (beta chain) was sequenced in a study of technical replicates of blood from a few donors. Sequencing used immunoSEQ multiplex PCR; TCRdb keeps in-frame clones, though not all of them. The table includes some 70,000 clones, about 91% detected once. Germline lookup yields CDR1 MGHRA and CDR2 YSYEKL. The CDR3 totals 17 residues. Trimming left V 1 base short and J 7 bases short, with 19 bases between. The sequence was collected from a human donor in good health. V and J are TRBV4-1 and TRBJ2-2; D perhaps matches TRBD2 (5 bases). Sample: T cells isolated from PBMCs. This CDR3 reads CASSQASSWGTGGELFF. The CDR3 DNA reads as TGCGCCAGCAGCCAAGCGTCTAGCTGGGGAACTGGCGGGGAGCTGTTTTTT.